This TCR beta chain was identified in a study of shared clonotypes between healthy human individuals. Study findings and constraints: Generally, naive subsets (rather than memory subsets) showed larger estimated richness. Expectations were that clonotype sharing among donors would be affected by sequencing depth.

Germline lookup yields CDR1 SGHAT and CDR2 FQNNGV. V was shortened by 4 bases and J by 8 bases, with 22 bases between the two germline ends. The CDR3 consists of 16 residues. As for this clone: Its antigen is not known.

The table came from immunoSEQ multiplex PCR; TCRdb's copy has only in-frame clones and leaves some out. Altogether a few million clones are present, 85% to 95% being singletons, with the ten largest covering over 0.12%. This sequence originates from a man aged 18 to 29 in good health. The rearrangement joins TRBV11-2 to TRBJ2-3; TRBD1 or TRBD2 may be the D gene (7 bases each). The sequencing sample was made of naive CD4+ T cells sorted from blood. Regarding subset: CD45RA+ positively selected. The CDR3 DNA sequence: TGTGCCAGCAGCTCGTCCCGGAGGGAGGGGGCTGCTACGCAGTATTTT. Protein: CASSSSRREGAATQYF.